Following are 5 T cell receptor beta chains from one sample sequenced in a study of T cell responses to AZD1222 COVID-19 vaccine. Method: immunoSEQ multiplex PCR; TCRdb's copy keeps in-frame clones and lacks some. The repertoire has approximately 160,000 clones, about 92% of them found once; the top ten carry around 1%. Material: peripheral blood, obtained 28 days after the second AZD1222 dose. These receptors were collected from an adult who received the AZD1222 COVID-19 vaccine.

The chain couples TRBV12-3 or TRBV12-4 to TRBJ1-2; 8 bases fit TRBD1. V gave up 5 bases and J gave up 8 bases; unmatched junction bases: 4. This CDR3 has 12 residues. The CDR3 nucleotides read TGTGCCAGCAGTCATGGGACAGGAGGCTACACCTTC. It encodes CASSHGTGGYTF.

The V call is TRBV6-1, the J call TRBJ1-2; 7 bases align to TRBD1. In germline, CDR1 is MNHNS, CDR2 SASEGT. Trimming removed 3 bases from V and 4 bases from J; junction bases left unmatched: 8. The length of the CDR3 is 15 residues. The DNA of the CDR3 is TGTGCCAGCAGTGACATTGGGACAGCAACCTATGGCTACACCTTC. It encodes CASSDIGTATYGYTF.

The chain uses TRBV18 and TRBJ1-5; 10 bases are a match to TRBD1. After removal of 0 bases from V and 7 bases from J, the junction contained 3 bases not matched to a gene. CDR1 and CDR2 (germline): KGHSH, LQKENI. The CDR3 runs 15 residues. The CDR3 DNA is TGTGCCAGCTCACCACCGGGGGACAGGGGCCAGCCCCAGCATTTT. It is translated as CASSPPGDRGQPQHF.

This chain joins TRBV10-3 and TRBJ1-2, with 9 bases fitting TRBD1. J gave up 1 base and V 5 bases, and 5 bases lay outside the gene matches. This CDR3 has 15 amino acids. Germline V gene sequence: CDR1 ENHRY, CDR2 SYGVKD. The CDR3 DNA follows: TGTGCCATCAGTACAGGGACAGGGAATAACTATGGCTACACCTTC. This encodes CAISTGTGNNYGYTF.

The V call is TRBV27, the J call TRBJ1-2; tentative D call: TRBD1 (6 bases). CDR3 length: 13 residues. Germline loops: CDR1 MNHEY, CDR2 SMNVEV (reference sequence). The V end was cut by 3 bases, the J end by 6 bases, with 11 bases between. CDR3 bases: TGTGCCAGCAGTTTGATGGGGGGCCATGGCTACACCTTC. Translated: CASSLMGGHGYTF.